Only one count was recorded for the clone carrying this TCR beta chain. Its specificity is not known. The data belong to a study of post-analysis software for immune sequencing data. Study-level results: Patients used roughly five TRBV segments, including TRBV5-6, TRBV5-1 and TRBV20-1, more often than controls.

Unique molecular identifiers were carried by the TCR beta cDNA libraries. TCRdb ran MiXCR on the PCR reads and lists one entry per CDR3 protein. Of hundreds of thousands of distinct CDR3 sequences detected, approximately 39% appear once; the ten largest clones hold 7.6%. CDR3 size: 14 residues. With 4 bases removed from V and 11 bases from J, the gap between germline ends came to 20 bases. Germline V lookup: CDR1 LGHNA, CDR2 YNFKEQ. This TCR was recovered from a girl under 10 years old with multiple sclerosis. The chain is built from TRBV4-2 and TRBJ2-5; the D call may be TRBD1 or TRBD2 (5 bases each). The sequenced material came from blood. CDR3 nucleotides: TGTGCCAGCAGCCCGGTTTATGTATTCAGGGAGCAGTACTTC. It yields the protein CASSPVYVFREQYF.